This TCR beta chain derives from a study of T cell repertoires in cytomegalovirus infection. Turning to the study itself: Recently identified HLA-C-restricted CMV epitopes and well-studied HLA-B-restricted CMV epitopes were used by the study. Study-level points and caveats: It was HLA-C-restricted CMV-specific TCR beta clonotypes that dominated the response ex vivo. Cumulative public TCR beta family frequency identified CMV carriers with the relevant HLA.

From the reads, TCRdb called clonotypes with MiXCR, one entry per CDR3 protein. The sample lists roughly 500,000 distinct CDR3 sequences, around 35% occurring once. Trimming cost V 1 base and J 4 bases, with 10 bases left between them. The CDR3 runs 14 residues. Germline CDR1 is SGHTA and CDR2 is FQGNSA. There are a few counts of this clonotype. Antigen specificity is unknown. The sample in question was cultured PBMCs, obtained from culture after CMV antigen stimulation. The chain couples TRBV7-2 to TRBJ2-5; the D gene is possibly TRBD1 (6 bases). The sequence derives from a human donor in good health (CMV status not recorded). Some clones in this sample may be carry-over from other donors' samples. The CDR3 here is CASSLGGGVETQYF. In nucleotides, the CDR3 is TGTGCCAGCAGCTTAGGAGGGGGAGTAGAGACCCAGTACTTC.